Below, 6 T cell receptor beta chains from the same sample are listed, as sequenced in a study of follicular helper T cells after annual influenza vaccination. Sequencing used immunoSEQ multiplex PCR; TCRdb keeps in-frame clones, though not all of them. The sample holds about 6,800 clones; about 85% are singletons and the top ten take less than 0.65%. As for time point: 2015-2016 season, 7 days after influenza vaccination. Sequences were derived from CXCR5- memory CD4+ T cells sorted from blood, sampled 7 days after influenza vaccination. The receptors were gathered from an adult who received the influenza vaccine.

The chain uses TRBV7-2 and TRBJ2-2; 8 nucleotides match TRBD2. The CDR3 is made up of 15 amino acids. J lost 1 base, V lost 4 bases, and 2 bases had no gene match. Germline-derived CDR1 and CDR2 are SGHTA and FQGNSA. The DNA of the CDR3 is TGTGCCAGCAGCTCAAGCGGGAGGAACACCGGGGAGCTGTTTTTT. Translating gives CASSSSGRNTGELFF.

This sequence joins TRBV6-8 and TRBJ1-2; the D is unclear. CDR3 length: 11 amino acids. CDR1 and CDR2 from the germline V gene are MNHGY and SAAAGT. Trimming took off 6 bases at V and 4 bases at J, with 6 bases between the two ends. The CDR3 spells CASRRTYGYTF. CDR3 DNA sequence: TGTGCCAGCAGGAGGACCTATGGCTACACCTTC.

The chain is built from TRBV7-2 and TRBJ2-7, with TRBD2 matching over 12 bases. Per the germline V gene, CDR1 is SGHTA and CDR2 is FQGNSA. CDR3 length equals 15 residues. Trimming took 5 bases from V and 3 from J; bases not matched to a gene: 5. The CDR3: CASSPQLAGGYEQYF. As DNA, the CDR3 is TGTGCCAGCAGCCCCCAACTAGCGGGAGGCTACGAGCAGTACTTC.

This chain's CDR3 is CASRGPGRRTDTQYF. As DNA, the CDR3 is TGTGCCAGCAGGGGCCCCGGGAGGAGAACAGATACGCAGTATTTT. The V call is TRBV2, the J call TRBJ2-3; 7 positions agree with TRBD2. There are 15 residues in the CDR3. The ends lost 6 bases at V and 3 bases at J; junction bases unmatched: 9. Germline CDR1 reads SNHLY; CDR2 reads FYNNEI.

The genes are TRBV19 and TRBJ1-5; TRBD1 matches at 11 bases. The CDR3 covers 13 residues. Germline values: CDR1 LNHDA, CDR2 SQIVND (reference sequence). The trim removed 8 bases at V and 6 bases at J, leaving 3 bases unmatched. The CDR3: CASSGTGGQPQHF. CDR3 bases: TGTGCCAGTTCGGGGACAGGGGGTCAGCCCCAGCATTTT.

This rearrangement joins TRBV7-6 to TRBJ1-3; D ambiguous. Germline CDR1 is SGHVS and CDR2 is FNYEAQ. Trimming left V 1 base short and J 0 bases short, with 7 bases between. The CDR3 spans 15 residues. This chain's CDR3 is CASSLGTRSGNTIYF. In nucleotides, the CDR3 is TGTGCCAGCAGCTTAGGGACCCGCTCTGGAAACACCATATATTTT.